This T cell receptor beta chain is from a study of cytomegalovirus exposure and HLA in healthy donors (TCRdb year 2017). For context, the study as a whole: In an earlier analysis of about 560 of the donors, 276 Gb of sequence data and roughly 100 million unique TCR beta sequences from 180 million or so T cells were reported. An early release covering roughly 600 HLA-typed donors comprised approximately 300 gigabases of sequencing data and around 80 million unique TCR sequences. All discovery cohort repertoires had been generated using a single sequencing platform. Typing coverage differed by locus: A, B, C, DRB1 and DQB1 were typed in about 620-640 donors, DQA1 in about 550, DPA1 in around 600, and DPB1 in 400 to 480. The genetic ancestry cluster associated with self-reported Caucasian donors included over 65% of the 300 to 450 genotyped donors. The later analysis used no new phenotypic data to find candidate immune exposures, relying instead on TCR beta sequences and their occurrence across donors. To predict cytomegalovirus infection status, the study brought together high-throughput TCR immunosequencing, statistical association of individual TCRs with disease status, and machine learning. A separate validation cohort of roughly 120 different subjects was used in addition to the approximately 700-subject first cohort. To study patterns of TCR occurrence, a later analysis re-analyzed previously published TCR beta repertoires from 500 to 850 donors and added high-resolution HLA genotyping. Among 300 to 500 genotyped donors of the cohort, an average of around 220,000 unique TCR beta nucleotide sequences was sequenced per donor, of which about 19% were non-productive. The study used immunosequencing to profile the T cell repertoires of some 600 subjects and linked those repertoires to cytomegalovirus serostatus. In a later genetic analysis, genome-wide SNP genotypes for about three fifths of the roughly 670 donors were used, and that subset was treated as a discovery cohort. Roughly five DR-DQ haplotypes were treated as single units for association and clustering because of strong linkage in the cohort. In an earlier analysis of 500 to 650 of the donors, high-throughput TCR beta sequencing was used to judge whether each TCR beta V gene segment behaved as functional or pseudogenic. Donor age, sex, ethnicity and CMV serostatus were collected together with the repertoire data. HLA typing included class I and class II loci at four-digit resolution. The study aimed to test whether cataloging public T cell receptors could reveal signatures of past pathogen exposure. General conclusions and limits of the study: Because HLA typing was unavailable for some donors at each locus, only the typed subset was used in association tests. V-gene and J-gene trimming of TCR beta chains was associated with a missense DCLRE1C variant in a later genetic analysis, and the association was replicated in an independent cohort. According to a later analysis, most CMV-associated TCR beta chains appeared to be HLA-restricted, and the HLA associations seemed to be driven largely by CMV exposure. Because counts were too low, about 18 rarely observed V segments, including chromosome 9 orphons, were left out of the earlier analysis of about 500 of the donors. In a later genetic analysis, fewer N-insertions in productive TCRs were reported among donors in an Asian-associated ancestry cluster than the approximately 710-donor mean. A further reported finding was that TCR beta sequences accurately predicted the HLA-A and HLA-B alleles for most subjects in the first cohort. A later analysis found that HLA-associated TCR beta chains were more clonally expanded and had lower generation probabilities than equally common non-associated chains. The only immune exposure information available for the cohort was CMV serostatus. In both the original and validation cohorts, the classifier was reported to diagnose cytomegalovirus status with high specificity and sensitivity. In a later analysis, several top co-occurrence clusters were reported to appear linked to parvovirus B19, influenza, CMV and Epstein-Barr virus. A group of highly shared sequence variants was considered likely to be a technical artifact of the sequencing pipeline. While some public TCRs were present in many individuals, most TCR sequences turned up only very rarely across donors. Linkage disequilibrium might explain the correlated functional status among segregating V segments, but an unknown experimental factor could not be excluded. The study gave a list of 150 to 200 TCR beta chains associated with cytomegalovirus. A later analysis associated 15,000 to 20,000 TCR beta sequences with specific HLA alleles at a false discovery rate of 0.05. The authors suggested that the approach could potentially be generalized to other disease states and immunological phenotypes. Strong co-occurrence of HLA alleles, especially DR and DQ, made assigning TCR associations to individual alleles difficult. Roughly uniform sequencing depth across donors was assumed in presence/absence analyses, although this assumption may not hold. This cohort had only TCR beta chains sequenced, and the lack of alpha or paired-chain data limited which features could be detected. According to a later analysis, TCR association rates differed among HLA loci, with DRB1 alleles showing the most associated TCRs and HLA-C alleles showing the fewest. Three of the identified cytomegalovirus-associated TCR beta chains were confirmed in vitro to be specific for cytomegalovirus antigens. The 87-base-pair reads could not distinguish some IMGT-functional V segments, including TRBV6-2 and TRBV6-3, so those segments were excluded. Broadly in line with IMGT annotations, most TCR beta V segments showed up in productive rearrangements about 87% or about 30% of the time in an earlier analysis of several hundred of the donors.

The cohort consisted of hundreds of healthy bone marrow donors. At the time of sampling, all cohort members were nominally healthy, though unrecorded immune exposures were likely present. The donor was CMV seronegative and belonged to the group of 380 or so seronegative cohort members. A peripheral blood sample was provided by each donor, and peripheral blood mononuclear cells were used for TCR beta sequencing. Genomic DNA was extracted from the blood cell samples with the Qiagen DNeasy Blood Extraction Kit. About this clone: Its antigen is still unknown. There are no base qualities to consult, and no much larger clone falls within one base.

Trimmed from V: 4 bases; trimmed from J: 8 bases; junction bases lacking a gene match: 11. The germline V gene specifies SGDLS as CDR1 and YYNGEE as CDR2. The CDR3 holds 15 amino acids from the cysteine to the phenylalanine. Just CDR3 DNA is preserved here, 45 bases in frame from base 1. Libraries were constructed by the immunoSEQ multiplex PCR assay. A mixture of 60 forward primers for TCR Vbeta segments and 13 reverse primers for TCR Jbeta segments was used in the multiplex PCR. The CDR3 region of rearranged TCR beta genes was amplified from genomic DNA with a multiplex PCR assay. The amplified TCR beta libraries were sequenced on the Illumina HiSeq System as 87-base-pair reads. From the authors' description of their analysis: A later analysis counted 75 million to 100 million unique TCR beta chains across the 666 repertoires, and approximately 11 million of these chains were shared by at least two donors. A nearest-neighbor algorithm error-corrected the raw reads and collapsed the reads into unique sequences, merging closely related sequences to remove PCR and sequencing errors. To assign V, D and J gene segments, CDR3 sequences were aligned to IMGT reference sequences. For a sequence to be retained, a match of at least six nucleotides was required to both a V gene segment and a J gene segment. Rearrangements were called productive when the CDR3 lacked stop codons and stayed in frame with V and J; all others were non-productive. CDR3 was defined according to IMGT convention as the region running from the second conserved V-encoded cysteine to the conserved J-encoded phenylalanine. The earlier analysis of some 540 of the donors excluded any sequence lacking an unambiguous match to a single V gene segment. An earlier analysis of some 500 of the donors classified V segments as functional when productive rearrangements were above 56.7% and as segregating when the standard deviation between donors was above 5%. A statistical classification framework was built to diagnose cytomegalovirus status from the catalog of TCR beta chain sequences. A later analysis assigned V and J genes by comparing TCR nucleotide sequences with IMGT/GENE-DB human TR gene sequences. Using the TCRdist pipeline, a later analysis assigned CDR3 sequences along with most-parsimonious VDJ recombination scenarios. In a later analysis, each TCR beta chain was defined by its CDR3 amino acid sequence together with its V-gene family, and reads without a unique V-gene family were excluded. In a later analysis, a few hundred highly shared, low-generation-probability nucleotide sequences were removed to address suspected cross-contamination and a sequencing artifact. In a later analysis, a clonal expansion index was calculated for each public chain from normalized within-repertoire ranks of inferred template counts. Generation probabilities in a later analysis came from a VDJ recombination model fitted to out-of-frame rearrangements, and those results were checked against IGoR. A later analysis scored TCR-TCR, TCR-HLA and TCR-CMV co-occurrence with hypergeometric tests, applying a repertoire-size bias correction to TCR pairs. To estimate false discovery rates, a later analysis permuted the HLA or CMV assignments 20 times. In a later analysis, co-occurring TCRs were grouped using DBSCAN, with TCRdist sequence similarity added in when clustering inside HLA-allele-positive subsets. Repertoires with fewer than 30,000 or more than 120,000 public chains were left out of co-occurrence clustering, as were five repertoires with anomalous nucleotide sharing. Here the immuneACCESS table is served through TCRdb, limited to in-frame sequences with V and J called. Missing clones are a known gap in these copies; in checked studies unresolved V genes cover under half, and the rest lacks a known reason. That table supplies the V and J calls and clone size; D and trimming were determined from the DNA. The sample table contains 80,000 to 100,000 clones; only one count was recorded for 80% to 85% of them. The top ten hold approximately 1.4% of the sample.

The clonotype originates from a man between 40 and 49 years old in good health and CMV-seronegative. Sequenced input: PBMCs. The V gene is TRBV9 and the J gene is TRBJ1-3, and 8 junctional nucleotides match TRBD1. The CDR3 region: CASSPRTGTVDTIYF. The DNA reads as follows: TGTGCCAGCAGCCCGAGGACAGGGACGGTCGACACCATATATTTT.